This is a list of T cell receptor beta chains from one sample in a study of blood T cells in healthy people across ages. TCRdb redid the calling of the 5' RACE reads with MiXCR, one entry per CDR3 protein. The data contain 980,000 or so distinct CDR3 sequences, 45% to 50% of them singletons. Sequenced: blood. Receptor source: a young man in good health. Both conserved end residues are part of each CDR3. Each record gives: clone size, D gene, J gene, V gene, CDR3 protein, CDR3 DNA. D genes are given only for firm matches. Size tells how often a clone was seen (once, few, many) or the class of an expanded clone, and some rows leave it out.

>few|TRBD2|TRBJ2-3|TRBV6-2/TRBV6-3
CASSYQAGGAQADTQYF
TGTGCCAGCAGTTACCAGGCCGGGGGGGCCCAGGCAGATACGCAGTATTTT
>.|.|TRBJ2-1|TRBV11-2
CASSTRTLSSYNEQFF
TGTGCCAGCAGCACCCGGACTTTGAGCTCCTACAATGAGCAGTTCTTC
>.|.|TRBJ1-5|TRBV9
CASSGWSNQPQHF
TGTGCCAGCAGCGGATGGAGCAATCAGCCCCAGCATTTT
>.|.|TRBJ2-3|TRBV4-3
CASSRGGGRKDTDTQYF
TGCGCCAGCAGCCGTGGTGGAGGTAGAAAGGACACAGATACGCAGTATTTT
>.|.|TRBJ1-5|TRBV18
CASSNGEDQPQHF
TGTGCCAGCTCGAATGGGGAGGATCAGCCCCAGCATTTT
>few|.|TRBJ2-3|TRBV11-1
CASSLAVGGGTDTQYF
TGTGCCAGCAGCTTAGCCGTCGGGGGCGGCACAGATACGCAGTATTTT
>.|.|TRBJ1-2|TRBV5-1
CASSRRGQEGYTF
TGCGCCAGCAGCCGCCGGGGCCAGGAAGGCTACACCTTC
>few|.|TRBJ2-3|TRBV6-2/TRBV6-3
CASSGATLSITDTQYF
TGTGCCAGCAGCGGAGCTACCCTATCGATCACAGATACGCAGTATTTT
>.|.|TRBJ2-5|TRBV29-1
CSVEWTALEETQYF
TGCAGCGTTGAATGGACGGCACTAGAAGAGACCCAGTACTTC
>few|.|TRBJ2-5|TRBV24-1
CATSDATGRSGETQYF
TGTGCCACCAGTGATGCAACGGGGCGTTCTGGGGAGACCCAGTACTTC
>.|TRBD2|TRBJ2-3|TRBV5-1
CASTPQAGNTDTQYF
TGCGCCAGCACACCACAAGCGGGGAACACAGATACGCAGTATTTT
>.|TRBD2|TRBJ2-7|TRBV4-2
CASSQEGGGYYEQYF
TGTGCCAGCAGCCAAGAGGGGGGGGGATACTACGAGCAGTACTTC
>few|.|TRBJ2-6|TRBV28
CASSFQSSGANVLTF
TGTGCCAGCAGTTTCCAGTCTAGCGGGGCCAACGTCCTGACTTTC
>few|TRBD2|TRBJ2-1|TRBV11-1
CASSSDMTSGMYNEQFF
TGTGCCAGCAGCTCCGACATGACTAGCGGGATGTACAATGAGCAGTTCTTC
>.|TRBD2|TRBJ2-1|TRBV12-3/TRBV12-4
CASSTRTGTSGVNEQFF
TGTGCCAGCAGTACCCGGACCGGGACTAGCGGGGTCAATGAGCAGTTCTTC
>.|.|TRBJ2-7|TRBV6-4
CASSEVRTEEYEQYF
TGTGCCAGCAGTGAGGTCAGGACAGAAGAATACGAGCAGTACTTC
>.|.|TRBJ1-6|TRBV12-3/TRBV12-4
CASRLNSPLHF
TGTGCCAGCAGACTTAATTCACCCCTCCACTTT
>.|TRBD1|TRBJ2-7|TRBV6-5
CASSQDRARSYEQYF
TGTGCCAGCAGCCAGGACAGGGCGAGGTCCTACGAGCAGTACTTC
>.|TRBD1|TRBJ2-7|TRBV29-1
CSVGTAHSYEQYF
TGCAGCGTGGGGACAGCTCATTCCTACGAGCAGTACTTC
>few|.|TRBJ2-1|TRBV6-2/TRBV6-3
CASSRPEAVSEQFF
TGTGCCAGCAGCCGCCCCGAGGCGGTCAGTGAGCAGTTCTTC
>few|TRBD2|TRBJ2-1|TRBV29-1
CSVLSTGGGNNEQFF
TGCAGCGTCTTGAGTACGGGGGGGGGCAACAATGAGCAGTTCTTC
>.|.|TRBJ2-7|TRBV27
CASSLSNGIYEQYF
TGTGCCAGCAGTTTATCGAACGGGATCTACGAGCAGTACTTC
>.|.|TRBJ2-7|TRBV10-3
CAISWEAGEQYF
TGTGCCATCAGTTGGGAGGCGGGTGAGCAGTACTTC
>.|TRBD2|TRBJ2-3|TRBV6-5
CASSYWSSGGISADTQYF
TGTGCCAGCAGTTACTGGTCTAGCGGGGGGATAAGCGCAGATACGCAGTATTTT
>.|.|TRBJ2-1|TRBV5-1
CASSLVGKPYNEQFF
TGCGCCAGCAGCTTGGTGGGGAAACCATACAATGAGCAGTTCTTC
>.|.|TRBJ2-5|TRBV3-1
CASSQGFSSEQYF
TGTGCCAGCAGCCAAGGTTTCAGCTCTGAGCAGTACTTC
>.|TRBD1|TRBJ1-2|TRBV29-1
CSVARDRASYGYTF
TGCAGCGTTGCACGGGACAGGGCATCCTATGGCTACACCTTC
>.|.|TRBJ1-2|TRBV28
CASSLQDGTLYGYTF
TGTGCCAGCAGTTTACAGGACGGAACCCTCTATGGCTACACCTTC
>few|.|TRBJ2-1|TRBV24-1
CATSDFRPPGYNEQFF
TGTGCCACCAGTGATTTTCGGCCCCCAGGGTACAATGAGCAGTTCTTC
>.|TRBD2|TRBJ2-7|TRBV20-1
CSASGTSGDYNEQYF
TGCAGTGCTAGCGGGACTAGCGGGGATTACAATGAGCAGTACTTC
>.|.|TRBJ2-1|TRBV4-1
CASSPTETGLPYNEQFF
TGCGCCAGCAGCCCGACAGAGACAGGCTTACCCTACAATGAGCAGTTCTTC
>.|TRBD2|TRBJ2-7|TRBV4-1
CASSQGTSGGASDEQYF
TGCGCCAGCAGCCAAGGGACTAGCGGGGGGGCCTCCGACGAGCAGTACTTC
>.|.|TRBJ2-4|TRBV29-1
CSVGEGIAKTIQYF
TGCAGCGTTGGGGAAGGGATAGCCAAAACCATTCAGTACTTC
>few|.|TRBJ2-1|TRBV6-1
CASSEEVRPNEQFF
TGTGCCAGCAGTGAAGAGGTCCGCCCCAATGAGCAGTTCTTC
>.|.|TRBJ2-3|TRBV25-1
CASTRSDTQYF
TGTGCCAGCACCAGGTCAGATACGCAGTATTTT
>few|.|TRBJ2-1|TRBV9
CASSVGVEPHYNEQFF
TGTGCCAGCAGCGTAGGTGTCGAGCCCCACTACAATGAGCAGTTCTTC